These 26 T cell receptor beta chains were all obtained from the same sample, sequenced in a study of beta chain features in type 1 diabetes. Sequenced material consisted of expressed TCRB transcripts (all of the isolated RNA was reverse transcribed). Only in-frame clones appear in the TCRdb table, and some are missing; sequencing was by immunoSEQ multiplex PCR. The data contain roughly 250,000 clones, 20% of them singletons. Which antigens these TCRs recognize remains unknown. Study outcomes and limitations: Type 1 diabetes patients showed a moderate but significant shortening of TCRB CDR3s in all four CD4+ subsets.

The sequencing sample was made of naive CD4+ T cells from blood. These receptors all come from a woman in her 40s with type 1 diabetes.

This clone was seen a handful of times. The CDR3 is CASSQDGGNQPQHF. In DNA, the CDR3 is TGCGCCAGCAGCCAAGACGGAGGGAACCAGCCCCAGCATTTT. This sequence joins TRBV4-1 and TRBJ1-5; D unresolved. The CDR3 is 14 amino acids. Looked up from germline, CDR1 is MGHRA and CDR2 is YSYEKL. Trimming removed 0 bases at V and 7 bases at J, with 10 bases between.

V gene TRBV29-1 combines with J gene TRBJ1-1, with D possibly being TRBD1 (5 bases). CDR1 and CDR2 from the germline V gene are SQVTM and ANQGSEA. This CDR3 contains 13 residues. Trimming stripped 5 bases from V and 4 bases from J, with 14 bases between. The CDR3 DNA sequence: TGCAGCGTTCGGTCAGGGCAGAGCACTGAAGCTTTCTTT. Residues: CSVRSGQSTEAFF.

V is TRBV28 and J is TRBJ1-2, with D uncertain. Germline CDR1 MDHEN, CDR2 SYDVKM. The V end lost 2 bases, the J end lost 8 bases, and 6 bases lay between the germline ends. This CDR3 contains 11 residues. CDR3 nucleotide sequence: TGTGCCAGCAGTTTACGGGAGGGCTACACCTTC. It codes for CASSLREGYTF.

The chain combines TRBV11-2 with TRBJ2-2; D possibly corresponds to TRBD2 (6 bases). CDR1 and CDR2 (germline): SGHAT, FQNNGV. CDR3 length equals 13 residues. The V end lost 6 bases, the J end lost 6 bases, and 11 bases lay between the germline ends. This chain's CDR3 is CASRRGGAGELFF. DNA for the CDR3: TGTGCCAGCAGACGCGGAGGGGCCGGGGAGCTGTTTTTT.

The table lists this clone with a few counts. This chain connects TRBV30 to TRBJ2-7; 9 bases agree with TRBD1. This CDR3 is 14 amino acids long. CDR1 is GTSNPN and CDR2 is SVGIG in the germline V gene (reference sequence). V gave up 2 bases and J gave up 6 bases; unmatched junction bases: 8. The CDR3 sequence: CAWSTGTGPAEQYF. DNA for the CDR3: TGTGCCTGGAGTACCGGGACAGGGCCTGCCGAGCAGTACTTC.

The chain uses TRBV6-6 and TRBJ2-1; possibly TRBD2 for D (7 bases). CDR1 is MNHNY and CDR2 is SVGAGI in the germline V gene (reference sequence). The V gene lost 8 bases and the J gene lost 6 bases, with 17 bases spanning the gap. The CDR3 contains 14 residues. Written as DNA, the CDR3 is TGTGCCAGCCTCCCACCGGGGGGCTTCAATGAGCAGTTCTTC. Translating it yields CASLPPGGFNEQFF.

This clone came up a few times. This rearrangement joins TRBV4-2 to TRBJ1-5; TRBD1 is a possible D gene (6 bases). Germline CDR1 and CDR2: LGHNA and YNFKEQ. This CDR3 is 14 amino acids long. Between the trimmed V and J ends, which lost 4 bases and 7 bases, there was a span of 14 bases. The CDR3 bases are TGTGCCAGCAGCCCTACAGGGCGCCTACAGCCCCAGCATTTT. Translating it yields CASSPTGRLQPQHF.

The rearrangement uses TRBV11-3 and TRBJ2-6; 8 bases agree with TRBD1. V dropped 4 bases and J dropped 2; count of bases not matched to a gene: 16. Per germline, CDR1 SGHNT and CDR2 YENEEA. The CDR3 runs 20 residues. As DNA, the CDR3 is TGTGCCAGCAGCTCCCAAGGAGCAGGGGGCTCGGGGGCTGGGGCCAACGTCCTGACTTTC. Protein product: CASSSQGAGGSGAGANVLTF.

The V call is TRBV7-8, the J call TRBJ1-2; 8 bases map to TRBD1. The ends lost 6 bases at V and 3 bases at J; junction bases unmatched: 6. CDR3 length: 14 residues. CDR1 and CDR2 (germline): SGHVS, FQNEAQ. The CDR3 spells CASRPNRGDYGYTF. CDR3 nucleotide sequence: TGTGCCAGCAGACCGAACAGGGGGGACTATGGCTACACCTTC.

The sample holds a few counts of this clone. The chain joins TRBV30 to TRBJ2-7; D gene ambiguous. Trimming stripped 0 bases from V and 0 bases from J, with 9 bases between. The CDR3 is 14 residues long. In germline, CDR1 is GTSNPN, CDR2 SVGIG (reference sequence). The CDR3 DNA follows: TGTGCCTGGAGTGTACAGCTGCCCTCCTACGAGCAGTACTTC. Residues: CAWSVQLPSYEQYF.

CDR3 sequence: CSVEAGTTGTEAFF. The CDR3 coding sequence is TGCAGCGTTGAAGCCGGGACAACGGGCACTGAAGCTTTCTTT. The genes are TRBV29-1 and TRBJ1-1; possibly TRBD1 for D (6 bases). The CDR3 extends over 14 amino acids. Deletions cut 1 base from V and 4 bases from J, with 13 bases between. Germline-derived CDR1 and CDR2 are SQVTM and ANQGSEA. The full variable domain, rest sourced from reference TRBV29-1 and TRBJ1-1, is SAVISQKPSRDICQRGTSLTIQCQVDSQVTMMFWYRQQPGQSLTLIATANQGSEATYESGFVIDKFPISRPNLTFSTLTVSNMSPEDSSIYLCSVEAGTTGTEAFFGQGTRLTVV.

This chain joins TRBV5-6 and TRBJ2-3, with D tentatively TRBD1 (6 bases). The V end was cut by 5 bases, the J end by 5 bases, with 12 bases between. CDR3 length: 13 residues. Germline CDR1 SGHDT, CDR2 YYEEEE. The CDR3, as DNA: TGTGCCAGCAGTTCCCCAGGGGTAGATACGCAGTATTTT. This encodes CASSSPGVDTQYF.

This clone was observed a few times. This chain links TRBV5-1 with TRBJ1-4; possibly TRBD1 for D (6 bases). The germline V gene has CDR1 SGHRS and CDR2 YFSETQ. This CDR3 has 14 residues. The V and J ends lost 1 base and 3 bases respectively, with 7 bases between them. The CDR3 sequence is CASSLRTANEKLFF. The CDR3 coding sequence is TGCGCCAGCAGCTTGCGGACAGCTAATGAAAAACTGTTTTTT.

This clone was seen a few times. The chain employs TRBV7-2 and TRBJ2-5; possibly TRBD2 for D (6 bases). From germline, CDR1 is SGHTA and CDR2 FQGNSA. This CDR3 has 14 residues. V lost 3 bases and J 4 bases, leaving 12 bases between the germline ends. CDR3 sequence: CASSLAGIPETQYF. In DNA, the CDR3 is TGTGCCAGCAGCTTGGCGGGGATCCCAGAGACCCAGTACTTC.

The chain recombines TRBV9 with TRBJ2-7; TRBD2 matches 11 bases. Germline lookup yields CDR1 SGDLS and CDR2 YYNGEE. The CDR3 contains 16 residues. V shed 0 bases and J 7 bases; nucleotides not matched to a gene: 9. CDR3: CASSVEGTSGAGEQYF. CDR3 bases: TGTGCCAGCAGCGTAGAAGGGACTAGCGGCGCCGGAGAGCAGTACTTC.

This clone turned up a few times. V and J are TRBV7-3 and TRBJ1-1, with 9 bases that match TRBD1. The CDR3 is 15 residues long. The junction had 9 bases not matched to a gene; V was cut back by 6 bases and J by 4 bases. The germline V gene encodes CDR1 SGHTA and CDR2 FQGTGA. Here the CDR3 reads CASSLQGAGGTEAFF. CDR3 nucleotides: TGTGCCAGCAGTCTACAGGGGGCGGGAGGCACTGAAGCTTTCTTT.

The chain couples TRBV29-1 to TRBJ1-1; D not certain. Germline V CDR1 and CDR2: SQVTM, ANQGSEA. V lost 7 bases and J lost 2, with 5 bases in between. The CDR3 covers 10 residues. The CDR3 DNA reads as TGCAGCGGTACAAACACTGAAGCTTTCTTT. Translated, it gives CSGTNTEAFF.

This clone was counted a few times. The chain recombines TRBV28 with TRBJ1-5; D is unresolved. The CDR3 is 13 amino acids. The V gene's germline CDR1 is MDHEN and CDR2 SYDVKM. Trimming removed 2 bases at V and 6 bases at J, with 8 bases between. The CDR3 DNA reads TGTGCCAGCAGTTTAACGGCAGGTCAGCCCCAGCATTTT. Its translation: CASSLTAGQPQHF.

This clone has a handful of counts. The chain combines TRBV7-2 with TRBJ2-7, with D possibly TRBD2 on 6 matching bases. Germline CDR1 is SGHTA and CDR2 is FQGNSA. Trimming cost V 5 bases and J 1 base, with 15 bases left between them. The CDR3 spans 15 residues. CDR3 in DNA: TGTGCCAGCAGCCTCCGGCAGGGAGGTTCCTACGAGCAGTACTTC. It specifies CASSLRQGGSYEQYF.

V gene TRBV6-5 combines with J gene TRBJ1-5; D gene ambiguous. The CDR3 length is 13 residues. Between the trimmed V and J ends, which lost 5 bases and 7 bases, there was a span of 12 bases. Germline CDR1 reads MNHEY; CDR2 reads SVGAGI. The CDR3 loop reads CASSPGSEQPQHF. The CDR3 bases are TGTGCCAGCAGTCCCGGTAGCGAGCAGCCCCAGCATTTT.

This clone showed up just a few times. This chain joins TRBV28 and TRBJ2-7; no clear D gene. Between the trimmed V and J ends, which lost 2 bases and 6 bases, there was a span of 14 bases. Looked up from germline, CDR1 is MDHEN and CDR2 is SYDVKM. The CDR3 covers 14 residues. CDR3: CASSLLILELEQYF. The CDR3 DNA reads TGTGCCAGCAGTTTACTTATCTTAGAGCTCGAGCAGTACTTC.

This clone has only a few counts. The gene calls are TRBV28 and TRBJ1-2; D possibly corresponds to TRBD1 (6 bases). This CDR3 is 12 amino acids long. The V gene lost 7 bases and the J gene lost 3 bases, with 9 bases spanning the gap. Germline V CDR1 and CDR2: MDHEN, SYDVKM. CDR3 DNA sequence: TGTGCCAGCAACTCAGGGGACTATGGCTACACCTTC. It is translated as CASNSGDYGYTF.

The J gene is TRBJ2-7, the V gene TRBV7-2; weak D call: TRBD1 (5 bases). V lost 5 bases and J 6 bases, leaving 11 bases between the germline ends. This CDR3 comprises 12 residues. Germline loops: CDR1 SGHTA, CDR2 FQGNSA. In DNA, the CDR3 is TGTGCCAGCAGCCTGACAGCATCCGAGCAGTACTTC. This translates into CASSLTASEQYF.

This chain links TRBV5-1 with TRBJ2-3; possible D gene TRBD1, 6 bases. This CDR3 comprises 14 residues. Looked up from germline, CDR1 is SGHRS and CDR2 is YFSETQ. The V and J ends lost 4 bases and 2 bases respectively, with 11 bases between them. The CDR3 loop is CASSLQGPTDTQYF. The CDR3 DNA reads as TGCGCCAGCAGCCTCCAGGGGCCCACAGATACGCAGTATTTT. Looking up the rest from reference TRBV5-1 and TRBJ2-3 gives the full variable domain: KAGVTQTPRYLIKTRGQQVTLSCSPISGHRSVSWYQQTPGQGLQFLFEYFSETQRNKGNFPGRFSGRQFSNSRSEMNVSTLELGDSALYLCASSLQGPTDTQYFGPGTRLTVL.

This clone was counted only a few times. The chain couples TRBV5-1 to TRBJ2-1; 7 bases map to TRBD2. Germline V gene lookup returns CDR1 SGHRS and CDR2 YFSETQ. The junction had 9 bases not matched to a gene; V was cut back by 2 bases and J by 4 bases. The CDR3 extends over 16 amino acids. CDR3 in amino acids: CASSFAGGGRYNEQFF. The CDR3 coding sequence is TGCGCCAGCAGCTTCGCGGGCGGGGGAAGGTACAATGAGCAGTTCTTC.

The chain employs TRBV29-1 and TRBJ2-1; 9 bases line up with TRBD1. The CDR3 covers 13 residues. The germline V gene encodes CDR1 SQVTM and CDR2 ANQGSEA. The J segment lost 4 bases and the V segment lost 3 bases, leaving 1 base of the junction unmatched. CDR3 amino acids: CSVDGQGYNEQFF. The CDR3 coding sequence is TGCAGCGTTGATGGACAGGGGTACAATGAGCAGTTCTTC.